This T cell receptor beta chain was sequenced during a study of response to subunit inactivated influenza vaccine. MiXCR was run by TCRdb on the RT-PCR reads, yielding one entry per CDR3 protein. The sample lists about 500,000 distinct CDR3 sequences, approximately 15% seen once, with less than 4% in the top ten. Study-wide points: Researchers suggested that each seasonal influenza vaccination recruits few new T cells.

CDR3 length: 15 amino acids. Germline assignment: CDR1 SNHLY and CDR2 FYNNEI. Germline trimming cut 4 bases from V and 7 bases from J; bases unmatched to any gene: 10. This clonotype has at least ten counts. The antigen is not known. The V call is TRBV2, the J call TRBJ2-1; TRBD1 agrees at 7 bases. Sequences were derived from CD4+ T cells sorted from PBMCs, sampled less than 30 months after vaccination. The clonotype comes from a man between 50 and 75 years old who received an inactivated influenza vaccine. The CDR3 reads CASSVFEGAGNEQFF. The DNA for the CDR3 is TGTGCCAGCAGTGTTTTTGAGGGGGCCGGGAATGAGCAGTTCTTC.